The 24 T cell receptor beta chains presented below share a single source sample, sequenced in a study of blood T cell repertoires in COVID-19. Sequencing was performed with immunoSEQ multiplex PCR; in TCRdb, only in-frame clones are kept and a portion is missing. The table shows fewer than 300,000 clones, with about 82% occurring only once. Sequencing was done on a sample of peripheral blood. Every receptor here comes from a man between 50 and 59 years old with active or convalescent COVID-19.

The rearrangement uses TRBV3-1 (or the pseudogene TRBV3-2) and TRBJ2-1; 13 nucleotides align to TRBD2. The CDR3 loop spans 18 amino acids. The germline V gene has CDR1 LGHDT and CDR2 YNNKEL (reference sequence). V dropped 4 bases and J dropped 7; count of bases not matched to a gene: 13. The CDR3 protein is CASSLLRTSGRVLNEQFF. In nucleotides, the CDR3 is TGTGCCAGCAGCCTATTGAGGACTAGCGGGAGAGTCCTGAATGAGCAGTTCTTC.

V gene TRBV5-6 combines with J gene TRBJ1-2; TRBD1 is a possible D gene (6 bases). V shed 4 bases and J shed 1 base, with 14 bases lying between them. Germline V CDR1 and CDR2: SGHDT, YYEEEE. CDR3 length equals 15 residues. CDR3 loop: CASSPYPGHNYGYTF. CDR3 bases: TGTGCCAGCAGCCCCTACCCGGGACATAACTATGGCTACACCTTC.

The chain uses TRBV7-6 and TRBJ1-1; 11 bases align to TRBD1. The CDR3 loop spans 16 amino acids. CDR1 and CDR2 from the germline V gene are SGHVS and FNYEAQ. J was trimmed by 4 bases and V by 2 bases; bases with no gene match: 6. The CDR3 loop reads CASSLRGTGGLTEAFF. As DNA, the CDR3 is TGTGCCAGCAGCTTAAGGGGGACAGGGGGTCTCACTGAAGCTTTCTTT.

This clone has just one count. The rearrangement uses TRBV28 and TRBJ2-1, with a weak D call TRBD2 (7 bases). Deletions cut 7 bases from V and 5 bases from J, with 18 bases between. CDR3 length equals 15 residues. The germline gives CDR1 MDHEN, CDR2 SYDVKM. The chain's CDR3 is CASMEGGGANNEQFF. CDR3 in DNA: TGTGCCAGCATGGAGGGAGGGGGGGCAAACAATGAGCAGTTCTTC.

This clone occurred a few times. The chain uses TRBV5-1 and TRBJ1-4, with unresolved D. V lost 0 bases and J lost 8, with 11 bases in between. Germline values: CDR1 SGHRS, CDR2 YFSETQ. The CDR3 sequence is 14 residues long. The CDR3 here is CASSLESRREKLFF. Written as DNA, the CDR3 is TGCGCCAGCAGCTTGGAGTCGAGGAGAGAAAAACTGTTTTTT.

This chain connects TRBV6-2 or TRBV6-3 to TRBJ2-2, with TRBD2 matching 9 bases. The CDR3 is 15 amino acids. The trim removed 6 bases at V and 2 bases at J, leaving 4 bases unmatched. Germline V CDR1 and CDR2: MNHEY, SVGEGT. For the CDR3, the DNA is TGTGCCAGCAGCAGACTAGCGGTTAACACCGGGGAGCTGTTTTTT. Translation gives CASSRLAVNTGELFF.

This clone was observed a few times. This chain connects TRBV6-2 or TRBV6-3 to TRBJ1-3; no reliable D call. The CDR3 is made up of 14 amino acids. V shed 2 bases and J shed 3 bases, with 8 bases lying between them. Germline values: CDR1 MNHEY, CDR2 SVGEGT. CDR3 DNA: TGTGCCAGCAGTTACCGCCAGCGTGGAAACACCATATATTTT. It is translated as CASSYRQRGNTIYF.

The V call is TRBV24-1, the J call TRBJ1-5; D remains unclear. Between the trimmed V and J ends, which lost 10 bases and 0 bases, there was a span of 12 bases. CDR1 KGHDR and CDR2 SFDVKD come from the germline V gene. The CDR3 consists of 14 residues. The CDR3, as DNA: TGTGCCACGTGGTCGGGAAATAGCAATCAGCCCCAGCATTTT. Translating it yields CATWSGNSNQPQHF.

There are a few counts of this clone. The chain employs TRBV4-1 and TRBJ1-1, with D maybe TRBD1 (6 bases). Deletions cut 4 bases from V and 4 bases from J, with 16 bases between. This CDR3 has 15 residues. CDR1 MGHRA and CDR2 YSYEKL come from the germline V gene. As DNA, the CDR3 is TGCGCCAGCAGCCGCTACAGGGCGGGTGGCACTGAAGCTTTCTTT. Amino acids: CASSRYRAGGTEAFF.

This clone was recorded a few times. The chain carries TRBV25-1 and TRBJ2-5, with a weak D call TRBD1 (6 bases). CDR3 size: 15 residues. Germline V lookup: CDR1 MGHDK, CDR2 SYGVNS. Trimming shortened V by 5 bases and J by 3 bases, and 16 bases separated the two germline ends. CDR3 in amino acids: CASSLPSGTKETQYF. In nucleotides, the CDR3 is TGTGCCAGCAGTCTTCCCTCCGGGACAAAAGAGACCCAGTACTTC.

The chain joins TRBV11-1 to TRBJ2-4; D may be TRBD1 (6 bases). CDR3 length: 16 residues. V was cut by 5 bases and J by 0 bases, with 14 bases left in between. In germline, CDR1 is SGHAT, CDR2 FQDESV (reference sequence). CDR3 in DNA: TGTGCCAGCAGCCCTACAGGGACCTTAGCCAAAAACATTCAGTACTTC. The encoded protein is CASSPTGTLAKNIQYF.

The gene calls are TRBV28 and TRBJ1-5; D is unclear. This CDR3 is 15 amino acids long. The germline V and J ends were trimmed by 6 bases and 2 bases, with 14 bases remaining between them. Germline CDR1 and CDR2: MDHEN and SYDVKM. The CDR3 loop is CASSPGHLGNQPQHF. Here the CDR3 DNA reads TGTGCCAGCAGCCCAGGCCACTTGGGCAATCAGCCCCAGCATTTT.

The chain joins TRBV5-1 to TRBJ2-1; D gene unclear. This CDR3 region has 14 residues. The germline V and J ends were trimmed by 2 bases and 0 bases, with 6 bases remaining between them. Germline CDR1 is SGHRS and CDR2 is YFSETQ. CDR3 nucleotide sequence: TGCGCCAGCAGCTTAGCAAGCTCCTACAATGAGCAGTTCTTC. Translation gives CASSLASSYNEQFF. Complete variable domain (other parts from reference TRBV5-1 and TRBJ2-1): KAGVTQTPRYLIKTRGQQVTLSCSPISGHRSVSWYQQTPGQGLQFLFEYFSETQRNKGNFPGRFSGRQFSNSRSEMNVSTLELGDSALYLCASSLASSYNEQFFGPGTRLTVL.

V is TRBV30 and J is TRBJ1-1; D is ambiguous. The CDR3 spans 11 residues. Between the trimmed V and J ends, which lost 4 bases and 9 bases, there was a span of 12 bases. The V gene's germline CDR1 is GTSNPN and CDR2 SVGIG (reference sequence). The DNA for the CDR3 is TGTGCCTGGACAGGAACAAAAAAAGCTTTCTTT. Translated: CAWTGTKKAFF.

This clone was picked up a small number of times. The chain couples TRBV5-5 to TRBJ2-4; 10 bases map to TRBD2. V lost 1 base, J lost 2 bases, and 15 bases stayed unmatched. Germline V gene lookup returns CDR1 SGHKS and CDR2 YYEKEE (reference sequence). The CDR3 length is 20 residues. The CDR3 spells CASSLSPLASGSVPKNIQYF. The CDR3 DNA follows: TGTGCCAGCAGCTTGAGTCCCTTGGCTAGCGGGAGCGTTCCCAAAAACATTCAGTACTTC.

The chain has TRBV6-5 and TRBJ2-7; 11 positions agree with TRBD2. Germline loops: CDR1 MNHEY, CDR2 SVGAGI. CDR3 size: 15 residues. J was trimmed by 3 bases and V by 2 bases; bases with no gene match: 3. CDR3 sequence: CASSYGTSGNYEQYF. The CDR3 DNA follows: TGTGCCAGCAGTTACGGGACTAGCGGTAACTACGAGCAGTACTTC.

Points on this clone: The sample holds other DNA sequences that translate to the same CDR3. The chain recombines TRBV7-3 with TRBJ1-1, with 9 bases lining up with TRBD1. CDR1 SGHTA and CDR2 FQGTGA come from the germline V gene. Unmatched junction bases numbered 3, after V lost 3 bases and J lost 1 base. The CDR3 loop spans 15 amino acids. CDR3 sequence reads: CASSLTGGTNTEAFF. The CDR3 nucleotides are TGTGCCAGCAGCTTGACAGGGGGTACGAACACTGAAGCTTTCTTT.

V usage is TRBV12-3 or TRBV12-4 and J usage is TRBJ2-3, with a tentative D call TRBD1 (5 bases). V shed 3 bases and J shed 4 bases, with 5 bases lying between them. CDR3 length: 12 residues. CDR3 coding DNA: TGTGCCAGCAGTTTCAGGGCAGATACGCAGTATTTT. It codes for CASSFRADTQYF.

The chain links TRBV29-1 to TRBJ2-1, with 7 positions matching TRBD1. Trimming took 1 base from V and 6 from J; bases not matched to a gene: 6. The CDR3 consists of 14 residues. CDR1 is SQVTM, CDR2 ANQGSEA, per germline. CDR3 DNA: TGCAGCGTTGAAGGCAGGGGGAGTGTCAATGAGCAGTTCTTC. The encoded protein is CSVEGRGSVNEQFF.

This clone was counted once. The chain couples TRBV27 to TRBJ2-7; perhaps TRBD2 as D (6 bases). From germline, CDR1 is MNHEY and CDR2 SMNVEV (reference sequence). The CDR3 consists of 15 residues. V lost 0 bases and J 2 bases, leaving 11 bases between the germline ends. The CDR3 DNA reads as TGTGCCAGCAGTTTATCGGCGGCGGGGACCTACGAGCAGTACTTC. It codes for CASSLSAAGTYEQYF.

This clone turned up a few times. The chain has TRBV7-2 and TRBJ2-7, with TRBD1 identical over 7 bases. Germline values: CDR1 SGHTA, CDR2 FQGNSA. The CDR3 runs 15 residues. V lost 1 base and J lost 5; bases outside the gene matches: 8. The CDR3 loop is CASSLEGGARNEQYF. The CDR3 region has the DNA TGTGCCAGCAGCTTAGAAGGGGGCGCGAGGAACGAGCAGTACTTC. The complete variable domain, with remaining parts taken from reference TRBV7-2 and TRBJ2-7, reads GAGVSQSPSNKVTEKGKDVELRCDPISGHTALYWYRQSLGQGLEFLIYFQGNSAPDKSGLPSDRFSAERTGGSVSTLTIQRTQQEDSAVYLCASSLEGGARNEQYFGPGTRLTVT.

The chain couples TRBV5-4 to TRBJ1-2, with 8 bases aligning to TRBD1. V lost 3 bases and J lost 4; bases outside the gene matches: 11. The CDR3 has 16 amino acids. CDR1 is SGHNT, CDR2 YYREEE, per germline (reference sequence). The CDR3 DNA reads as TGTGCCAGCAGCTCCAGAGGACAGGGAGGTGCCTATGGCTACACCTTC. Translated, it gives CASSSRGQGGAYGYTF.

This chain joins TRBV6-5 and TRBJ1-5, with D possibly being TRBD1 (5 bases). Trimming removed 8 bases from V and 1 base from J, with 12 bases in between. The CDR3 loop spans 14 amino acids. CDR1 is MNHEY, CDR2 SVGAGI, per germline. The CDR3 protein is CASLSGGSNQPQHF. The CDR3 DNA is TGTGCCAGCCTCAGCGGGGGGAGCAATCAGCCCCAGCATTTT.

In this sample, this clone turned up once. The chain combines TRBV4-2 with TRBJ2-2; possibly TRBD2 for D (6 bases). The CDR3 loop spans 14 amino acids. Trimming removed 4 bases from V and 5 bases from J, with 11 bases in between. Germline V gene data show CDR1 as LGHNA and CDR2 as YNFKEQ. CDR3 coding DNA: TGTGCCAGCAGCCCCGTGGGGGGAACCGGGGAGCTGTTTTTT. Protein product: CASSPVGGTGELFF.